A selection of T cell receptor beta chains follows, all from one sample in a study of response to subunit inactivated influenza vaccine. Each CDR3 protein is one row after TCRdb ran MiXCR on the RT-PCR reads. Among around 530,000 distinct CDR3 sequences listed, approximately 12% were seen once. The specimen was PBMCs from blood, collected on the day of vaccination. The receptors come from a man aged 45-60 years who received an inactivated influenza vaccine. The CDR3 runs from the conserved cysteine through the conserved F or W. The D gene is left open where the match is weak. Only part of the rows carry a size: once, few, many, or a class if the clone is expanded.

v_gene	len	abundance	j_gene	d_gene	CDR3aa	CDR3nt
TRBV28	16	many	TRBJ2-5	-	CASSLFFRTDQETQYF	TGTGCCAGCAGTTTATTCTTCCGGACCGACCAAGAGACCCAGTACTTC
TRBV6-1	14	few	TRBJ1-1	TRBD1	CASSDRGLDTEAFF	TGTGCCAGCAGCGACAGGGGGCTGGACACTGAAGCTTTCTTT
TRBV6-2/TRBV6-3	14	many	TRBJ1-6	-	CASSDYLRDSPLHF	TGTGCCAGCAGCGACTACCTAAGGGATTCACCCCTCCACTTT
TRBV7-6	15	-	TRBJ2-5	TRBD2	CASSFSGRAKETQYF	TGTGCCAGCAGCTTTAGCGGGAGGGCCAAAGAGACCCAGTACTTC
TRBV20-1	16	-	TRBJ1-1	-	CSAPLQGWVLNTEAFF	TGCAGTGCTCCATTACAGGGCTGGGTTTTGAACACTGAAGCTTTCTTT
TRBV6-2/TRBV6-3	14	-	TRBJ2-3	-	CASSYAPLADTQYF	TGTGCCAGCAGTTACGCGCCCCTAGCGGATACGCAGTATTTT
TRBV5-1	16	many	TRBJ2-3	TRBD1	CASSLGQGFSEDTQYF	TGCGCCAGCAGCCTGGGACAGGGTTTCTCCGAAGATACGCAGTATTTT
TRBV12-3/TRBV12-4	18	-	TRBJ2-3	TRBD2	CASSSTGTSGGATDTQYF	TGTGCCAGCAGTTCAACCGGGACTAGCGGGGGGGCCACAGATACGCAGTATTTT
TRBV7-3	17	few	TRBJ2-1	-	CASSLGRLRIPYNEQFF	TGTGCCAGCAGCTTAGGGCGGCTACGGATCCCCTACAATGAGCAGTTCTTC
TRBV4-2	15	-	TRBJ2-7	-	CASSQDGVASYEQYF	TGTGCCAGCAGCCAAGATGGGGTTGCCTCCTACGAGCAGTACTTC
TRBV20-1	12	-	TRBJ1-5	-	CSASKGNQPQHF	TGCAGTGCTAGTAAAGGCAATCAGCCCCAGCATTTT
TRBV28	14	-	TRBJ1-6	-	CASSSMLGDSPLHF	TGTGCCAGCAGTTCTATGCTTGGAGATTCACCCCTCCACTTT
TRBV28	15	few	TRBJ2-3	TRBD1	CASSPNRDRRDTQYF	TGTGCCAGCAGCCCTAACCGGGACAGAAGGGATACGCAGTATTTT
TRBV12-3/TRBV12-4	14	-	TRBJ2-7	-	CASTSRGNFYEQYF	TGTGCCAGCACTTCTCGTGGGAATTTCTACGAGCAGTACTTC
TRBV20-1	14	few	TRBJ2-1	TRBD2	CSGSSGGPKNEQFF	TGCAGTGGGAGTAGCGGGGGCCCGAAGAATGAGCAGTTCTTC
TRBV4-3	15	-	TRBJ2-5	-	CASSQGVFEGETQYF	TGCGCCAGCAGCCAAGGTGTCTTCGAAGGAGAGACCCAGTACTTC
TRBV7-9	14	-	TRBJ2-5	-	CASSSMGDRETQYF	TGTGCCAGCAGCTCCATGGGGGATAGGGAGACCCAGTACTTC
TRBV29-1	16	few	TRBJ2-7	-	CSVEAGRDGDSYEQYF	TGCAGCGTTGAAGCGGGGCGGGACGGGGACTCCTACGAGCAGTACTTC
TRBV5-4	15	many	TRBJ2-7	TRBD1	CASSSPGQGAYEQYF	TGTGCCAGCAGCTCCCCGGGACAGGGGGCCTACGAGCAGTACTTC
TRBV20-1	13	-	TRBJ1-1	-	CSARVWGKTEAFF	TGCAGTGCTAGGGTCTGGGGGAAAACTGAAGCTTTCTTT
TRBV27	15	many	TRBJ1-4	TRBD1	CASSLGRGWGEKLFF	TGTGCCAGCAGTTTAGGCAGGGGGTGGGGTGAAAAACTGTTTTTT
TRBV12-3/TRBV12-4	15	few	TRBJ1-5	TRBD1	CASSPRTGPPWAQHF	TGTGCCAGCAGTCCCCGGACAGGGCCTCCGTGGGCCCAGCATTTT
TRBV12-3/TRBV12-4	15	-	TRBJ2-6	-	CASSSLTSGANVLTF	TGTGCCAGCAGCTCGCTGACCTCTGGGGCCAACGTCCTGACTTTC
TRBV29-1	11	many	TRBJ1-2	-	CSVEETYGYTF	TGCAGCGTTGAAGAAACCTATGGCTACACCTTC
TRBV18	13	few	TRBJ2-2	-	CASSGVEGGELFF	TGTGCCAGCTCAGGCGTTGAAGGCGGGGAGCTGTTTTTT
TRBV20-1	15	few	TRBJ2-2	TRBD2	CSARDSGGYTGELFF	TGCAGTGCTAGAGATTCCGGGGGGTACACCGGGGAGCTGTTTTTT
TRBV5-1	12	few	TRBJ2-4	-	CASSLNGPLQYF	TGCGCCAGCAGCCTAAACGGACCCCTCCAGTACTTC
TRBV7-2	16	many	TRBJ1-2	-	CASSSRTSPTNYGYTF	TGTGCCAGCAGCTCTAGGACATCGCCTACCAACTATGGCTACACCTTC
TRBV28	14	-	TRBJ2-7	-	CASKRVVGGYEQYF	TGTGCCAGCAAACGGGTCGTGGGCGGTTACGAGCAGTACTTC